The next 9 T cell receptor beta chains were all read from a single sample in a study of shared clonotypes between healthy human individuals. Profiled with immunoSEQ multiplex PCR; TCRdb holds only in-frame clones, not every one. The sample lists some 2,000,000 clones, about 95% seen once, with more than 0.1% in the top ten. The sample comprised naive CD4+ T cells sorted from blood. Subset indicated: CD45RA+ positively selected. These receptors were collected from a man aged 18 to 29 in good health.

The table lists this clone with a count of one. The chain is built from TRBV9 and TRBJ2-7; perhaps D is TRBD1 or TRBD2 (5 bases each). The CDR3 contains 15 residues. Germline loops: CDR1 SGDLS, CDR2 YYNGEE. Trimming took off 0 bases at V and 3 bases at J, with 13 bases between the two ends. The CDR3 here is CASSVGGSPVYEQYF. DNA for the CDR3: TGTGCCAGCAGCGTAGGGGGGTCGCCCGTCTACGAGCAGTACTTC.

The chain carries TRBV7-3 and TRBJ2-2, with D possibly TRBD1 on 6 matching bases. Germline V lookup: CDR1 SGHTA, CDR2 FQGTGA. This CDR3 has 20 residues. The V end lost 4 bases, the J end lost 0 bases, and 24 bases lay between the germline ends. CDR3 protein: CASSYNRDTFVYSNTGELFF. CDR3 nucleotides: TGTGCCAGCAGCTATAACCGGGACACTTTTGTCTATTCGAACACCGGGGAGCTGTTTTTT.

The rearrangement links TRBV25-1 to TRBJ1-5; 7 nucleotides align to TRBD1. Per the germline V gene, CDR1 is MGHDK and CDR2 is SYGVNS. The CDR3 sequence is 15 residues long. The V and J ends lost 8 bases and 1 base, in that order; junction bases with no gene match: 8. CDR3 region: CASSDRVESNQPQHF. CDR3 nucleotides: TGTGCCAGCTCCGACAGGGTAGAAAGCAATCAGCCCCAGCATTTT.

The V and J genes are TRBV27 and TRBJ2-7; 11 nucleotides match TRBD1. The germline V gene has CDR1 MNHEY and CDR2 SMNVEV (reference sequence). Losses at the gene ends were 7 bases for V and 1 base for J; bases not matched to a gene: 6. CDR3 size: 15 residues. CDR3 residues: CASTPGTGGSYEQYF. The DNA for the CDR3 is TGTGCCAGCACTCCCGGGACAGGGGGTTCCTACGAGCAGTACTTC.

The J gene is TRBJ2-7, the V gene TRBV10-3; 7 bases match TRBD2. Per germline, CDR1 ENHRY and CDR2 SYGVKD. V lost 0 bases and J lost 6; bases outside the gene matches: 11. The CDR3 runs 16 residues. This CDR3 reads CAISESGGSQFLEQYF. The CDR3 nucleotides are TGTGCCATCAGTGAGTCGGGAGGGTCCCAATTCCTCGAGCAGTACTTC.

The chain carries TRBV7-9 and TRBJ2-7, with 11 positions matching TRBD1. Germline values: CDR1 SEHNR, CDR2 FQNEAQ (reference sequence). CDR3 length: 15 amino acids. With V trimmed by 7 bases and J by 3 bases, 8 bases remained unmatched. This chain's CDR3 is CASTLAGTGGYEQYF. The CDR3 DNA is TGTGCCAGCACCTTGGCCGGGACAGGGGGCTACGAGCAGTACTTC. The whole variable domain, remainder taken from reference TRBV7-9 and TRBJ2-7, is DTGVSQNPRHKITKRGQNVTFRCDPISEHNRLYWYRQTLGQGPEFLTYFQNEAQLEKSRLLSDRFSAERPKGSFSTLEIQRTEQGDSAMYLCASTLAGTGGYEQYFGPGTRLTVT.

CDR3 residues: CASSLQRINSPLHF. In DNA, the CDR3 is TGTGCCAGCAGTTTGCAACGGATTAATTCACCCCTCCACTTT. The rearrangement links TRBV27 to TRBJ1-6; D is unclear. CDR1 MNHEY and CDR2 SMNVEV come from the germline V gene (reference sequence). V lost 3 bases to trimming and J lost 6 bases, with 9 bases between them. This CDR3 is built from 14 residues.

The rearrangement links TRBV7-6 to TRBJ2-5, with D possibly matching TRBD2 (5 bases). V dropped 5 bases and J dropped 2 bases, with 18 bases sitting between them. The CDR3 is made up of 16 amino acids. From germline, CDR1 is SGHVS and CDR2 FNYEAQ. Here the CDR3 DNA reads TGTGCCAGCAGCCGGTACGGGGTGGGATTACAAGAGACCCAGTACTTC. This sequence encodes CASSRYGVGLQETQYF.

The rearrangement joins TRBV6-5 to TRBJ1-1, with 7 bases fitting TRBD1. V shed 2 bases and J 5 bases; nucleotides not matched to a gene: 2. The CDR3 has 13 amino acids. Germline V lookup: CDR1 MNHEY, CDR2 SVGAGI. The CDR3 sequence: CASSYIQGTEAFF. The CDR3 DNA reads as TGTGCCAGCAGTTACATACAGGGGACTGAAGCTTTCTTT.